These 28 T cell receptor beta chains originate from one sample sequenced in a study of blood T cell repertoires in COVID-19. The assay was immunoSEQ multiplex PCR, and TCRdb's table has in-frame clones only and misses some. This sample has about 150,000 clones, with roughly nine tenths found just once. The sequencing sample was made of peripheral blood. These receptors came from a man in his late teens or twenties with COVID-19, enrolled during active disease.

The chain couples TRBV7-9 to TRBJ1-6, with 9 bases lining up with TRBD1. Germline V gene lookup returns CDR1 SEHNR and CDR2 FQNEAQ (reference sequence). The CDR3 loop spans 15 amino acids. The trim removed 3 bases at V and 6 bases at J, leaving 3 bases unmatched. The CDR3 reads CASSFDRGGNSPLHF. The CDR3 nucleotides read TGTGCCAGCAGCTTCGACAGGGGGGGTAATTCACCCCTCCACTTT.

The CDR3 sequence: CATDRGTSNEQFF. For the CDR3, the DNA is TGTGCCACCGACCGTGGGACTAGTAATGAGCAGTTCTTC. The chain recombines TRBV24-1 with TRBJ2-1; 8 bases map to TRBD2. V lost 9 bases and J lost 7; bases outside the gene matches: 7. Germline V gene lookup returns CDR1 KGHDR and CDR2 SFDVKD. The CDR3 sequence is 13 residues long.

The chain's CDR3 is CSVSGVNEQFF. The CDR3, as DNA: TGCAGCGTTTCAGGGGTCAATGAGCAGTTCTTC. This chain links TRBV29-1 with TRBJ2-1; possibly TRBD1 for D (6 bases). The V end lost 5 bases, the J end lost 6 bases, and 8 bases lay between the germline ends. Germline assignment: CDR1 SQVTM and CDR2 ANQGSEA. The CDR3 is 11 residues long.

This chain connects TRBV19 to TRBJ1-6; 9 bases align to TRBD1. V was pared by 5 bases and J by 11 bases, with 7 bases of the junction left unmatched. Germline V gives CDR1 LNHDA, CDR2 SQIVND (reference sequence). The CDR3 consists of 14 residues. The CDR3 nucleotides read TGTGCCAGTAGTGAGAACAGGGGGCTGACACCCCTCCACTTT. Residues: CASSENRGLTPLHF.

V and J are TRBV27 and TRBJ2-3; maybe TRBD1 (6 bases). The CDR3 contains 17 residues. V lost 8 bases, J lost 4 bases, and 25 bases lay in between. The germline gives CDR1 MNHEY, CDR2 SMNVEV (reference sequence). The CDR3 here is CASLAAGAKIPPDTQYF. CDR3 bases: TGTGCCAGCCTTGCGGCAGGGGCGAAAATTCCGCCAGATACGCAGTATTTT.

About this clone itself: The junction and the germline gene differ at one end; a read error may be behind it. The chain recombines TRBV4-1 with TRBJ1-4; a weak D match, TRBD1 (5 bases). CDR3 length equals 16 residues. CDR1 is MGHRA and CDR2 is YSYEKL in the germline V gene. The CDR3 spells CASSHYSVGTGEKLLF. The CDR3 nucleotides are TGCGCCAGCAGCCACTACTCCGTTGGGACGGGGGAAAAACTGCTTTTT.

This chain connects TRBV19 to TRBJ2-1, with D perhaps TRBD1 (6 bases). The CDR3 consists of 15 residues. V lost 5 bases and J 5 bases, leaving 16 bases between the germline ends. Per the germline V gene, CDR1 is LNHDA and CDR2 is SQIVND (reference sequence). The CDR3 here is CASSSVRGPNNEQFF. The CDR3 DNA reads as TGTGCCAGTAGTTCCGTCAGGGGCCCTAACAATGAGCAGTTCTTC.

The chain links TRBV30 to TRBJ1-6, with D unresolved. Germline V gene sequence: CDR1 GTSNPN, CDR2 SVGIG (reference sequence). This CDR3 region has 13 residues. V was clipped by 4 bases and J by 5 bases, with 9 bases between them. The CDR3 region is CAWNKVDNSPLHF. CDR3 sequence (DNA): TGTGCCTGGAACAAAGTTGATAATTCACCCCTCCACTTT.

The rearrangement uses TRBV6-5 and TRBJ2-1; TRBD2 agrees at 7 bases. The CDR3 length is 14 residues. Germline CDR1 and CDR2: MNHEY and SVGAGI. The V and J ends lost 4 bases and 5 bases, in that order; junction bases with no gene match: 5. Here the CDR3 reads CASSSRGRDNEQFF. CDR3 bases: TGTGCCAGCAGTTCCCGAGGGAGGGACAATGAGCAGTTCTTC.

V is TRBV9 and J is TRBJ2-2; 10 nucleotides align to TRBD2. J gave up 2 bases and V 0 bases, and 4 bases lay outside the gene matches. The CDR3 loop spans 17 amino acids. Germline-derived CDR1 and CDR2 are SGDLS and YYNGEE. This CDR3 reads CASSVVVAGGNTGELFF. The CDR3 DNA follows: TGTGCCAGCAGCGTAGTCGTAGCGGGGGGAAACACCGGGGAGCTGTTTTTT.

This chain links TRBV7-9 with TRBJ2-7, with D possibly being TRBD2 (5 bases). Germline-derived CDR1 and CDR2 are SEHNR and FQNEAQ (reference sequence). The CDR3 is 14 residues long. V was clipped by 5 bases and J by 4 bases, with 15 bases between them. In DNA, the CDR3 is TGTGCCAGCAGCCCCGGCTTCAGGACTTACGAGCAGTACTTC. Translating it yields CASSPGFRTYEQYF.

The rearrangement joins TRBV23-1 to TRBJ2-1, with TRBD1 matching over 10 bases. TRBV23-1 is given ORF status, its function remaining uncertain. J gave up 9 bases and V 3 bases, and 11 bases lay outside the gene matches. This CDR3 comprises 16 residues. This chain's CDR3 is CASSHIWPDRGPEQFF. For the CDR3, the DNA is TGCGCCAGCAGTCATATTTGGCCCGACAGGGGGCCTGAGCAGTTCTTC.

This clone is a singleton in its sample. In DNA, the CDR3 is TGTGCCAGTAGTAACAGCAATAATCAGCCCCAGCATTTT. This sequence encodes CASSNSNNQPQHF. The rearrangement links TRBV19 to TRBJ1-5; D ambiguous. Germline V CDR1 and CDR2: LNHDA, SQIVND (reference sequence). CDR3 size: 13 residues. With 4 bases removed from V and 4 bases from J, the gap between germline ends came to 8 bases.

This chain connects TRBV3-1 (or the pseudogene TRBV3-2) to TRBJ2-3; possible D gene TRBD1, 7 bases. The CDR3 has 17 residues. The ends were cut back, 4 bases at V and 0 bases at J, with 17 bases in the middle. CDR1 is LGHDT, CDR2 YNNKEL, per germline (reference sequence). CDR3 DNA sequence: TGTGCCAGCAGCCTTACAGGGGACTCGACTAGCACAGATACGCAGTATTTT. Protein product: CASSLTGDSTSTDTQYF.

Regarding this clone: This CDR3 is also generated by other DNA sequences in the sample. V and J are TRBV28 and TRBJ2-5, with TRBD2 matching 7 bases. The CDR3 has 12 residues. Germline V gene sequence: CDR1 MDHEN, CDR2 SYDVKM. With V trimmed by 7 bases and J by 2 bases, 1 base remained unmatched. The CDR3 sequence is CASTSGQETQYF. The CDR3 coding sequence is TGTGCCAGCACTAGCGGACAAGAGACCCAGTACTTC.

J is TRBJ2-5 and V is TRBV4-3, with 14 bases matching TRBD2. The CDR3 is 16 amino acids. Germline CDR1 reads LGHNA; CDR2 reads YSLEER. The V segment lost 2 bases and the J segment 4 bases; nucleotides outside the gene matches: 3. The CDR3 DNA reads TGCGCCAGCAGCCAAACGGGACTAGCGGGAGTAGAGACCCAGTACTTC. The encoded protein is CASSQTGLAGVETQYF.

CDR3 coding DNA: TGTGCCAGCAGCCCACAGGGGGCTGGAGAGACCCAGTACTTC. Amino acid sequence: CASSPQGAGETQYF. This sequence joins TRBV28 and TRBJ2-5, with 9 bases fitting TRBD1. There are 14 residues in the CDR3. The germline gives CDR1 MDHEN, CDR2 SYDVKM. V gave up 6 bases and J gave up 4 bases; unmatched junction bases: 6.

The V and J genes are TRBV28 and TRBJ1-6; 9 bases line up with TRBD1. The CDR3 loop spans 16 amino acids. Germline assignment: CDR1 MDHEN and CDR2 SYDVKM. The V gene end was trimmed by 7 bases and the J gene end by 1 base; junction bases not matched to a gene: 5. CDR3 DNA sequence: TGTGCCAGCAAAAAACAGGGGGCTTCCTATAATTCACCCCTCCACTTT. This sequence encodes CASKKQGASYNSPLHF. The variable domain in full, with the rest retrieved from reference TRBV28 and TRBJ1-6, is DVKVTQSSRYLVKRTGEKVFLECVQDMDHENMFWYRQDPGLGLRLIYFSYDVKMKEKGDIPEGYSVSREKKERFSLILESASTNQTSMYLCASKKQGASYNSPLHFGNGTRLTVT.

The chain links TRBV11-2 to TRBJ2-7, with D possibly TRBD1 on 7 matching bases. V gave up 6 bases and J gave up 2 bases, with 17 bases separating them. The CDR3 consists of 15 residues. From germline, CDR1 is SGHAT and CDR2 FQNNGV. DNA of the CDR3: TGTGCCAGCAGTCCGCGGGACAGTACGGCCTACGAGCAGTACTTC. Encoded protein: CASSPRDSTAYEQYF.

The V and J genes are TRBV5-6 and TRBJ2-7; TRBD2 matches at 10 bases. The CDR3 extends over 14 amino acids. From germline, CDR1 is SGHDT and CDR2 YYEEEE. After removal of 3 bases from V and 2 bases from J, the junction contained 2 bases not matched to a gene. CDR3 in amino acids: CASSSTSGTYEQYF. In DNA, the CDR3 is TGTGCCAGCAGCTCAACTAGCGGGACCTACGAGCAGTACTTC.

The gene calls are TRBV18 and TRBJ2-2; 8 bases are a match to TRBD1. Trimming cost V 4 bases and J 7 bases; bases outside gene matches: 8. CDR3 length: 15 residues. Germline V gives CDR1 KGHSH, CDR2 LQKENI. The CDR3 DNA is TGTGCCAGCTCACTCGACAGGGGAAATGGCGGGGAGCTGTTTTTT. It yields the protein CASSLDRGNGGELFF.

This clone was seen once. The DNA is left out, because the CDR3 cannot be placed on it with certainty; the CDR3 is given as TCRdb lists it. CDR3 protein: CASTSGYTEAFF. This chain joins TRBV19 and TRBJ1-1. The length of the CDR3 is 12 amino acids, counting both ends. Germline loops: CDR1 LNHDA, CDR2 SQIVND (reference sequence).

This clone showed up just once. The chain employs TRBV5-5 and TRBJ2-6, with 7 bases identical to TRBD1. CDR1 is SGHKS, CDR2 YYEKEE, per germline (reference sequence). The trim removed 0 bases at V and 2 bases at J, leaving 11 bases unmatched. The CDR3 has 19 residues. CDR3 in amino acids: CASSLAGTVLLAGANVLTF. CDR3 DNA sequence: TGTGCCAGCAGCTTGGCAGGGACAGTGTTATTGGCTGGGGCCAACGTCCTGACTTTC.

J is TRBJ2-1 and V is TRBV24-1; D remains ambiguous. This CDR3 has 15 amino acids. Germline lookup yields CDR1 KGHDR and CDR2 SFDVKD. Trimming took off 3 bases at V and 5 bases at J, with 13 bases between the two ends. CDR3 residues: CATSDRRNRDNEQFF. The CDR3 DNA reads TGTGCCACCAGTGATCGTCGGAACAGAGACAATGAGCAGTTCTTC.

The chain links TRBV30 to TRBJ1-1; 7 bases are a match to TRBD1. The J segment lost 0 bases and the V segment lost 3 bases, leaving 7 bases of the junction unmatched. CDR1 GTSNPN and CDR2 SVGIG come from the germline V gene (reference sequence). This CDR3 spans 15 amino acids. The CDR3 loop is CAWSNFRGMNTEAFF. CDR3 DNA: TGTGCCTGGAGCAACTTCAGGGGGATGAACACTGAAGCTTTCTTT.

The chain links TRBV25-1 to TRBJ1-1, with D perhaps TRBD1 (5 bases). The CDR3 runs 14 residues. Trimming removed 8 bases at V and 0 bases at J, with 13 bases between. Germline CDR1 reads MGHDK; CDR2 reads SYGVNS. The CDR3 reads CASVGGIMNTEAFF. The CDR3 nucleotides read TGTGCCAGCGTCGGGGGGATCATGAACACTGAAGCTTTCTTT.

The CDR3 sequence: CASSWWGLGETQYF. Here the CDR3 DNA reads TGTGCCAGCAGCTGGTGGGGCCTCGGAGAGACCCAGTACTTC. J is TRBJ2-5 and V is TRBV7-9; TRBD1 is a possible D gene (5 bases). V was shortened by 4 bases and J by 4 bases, with 13 bases between the two germline ends. This CDR3 is 14 amino acids long. Germline lookup yields CDR1 SEHNR and CDR2 FQNEAQ (reference sequence).

V gene TRBV15 combines with J gene TRBJ1-6; D might be TRBD1 (6 bases). Germline CDR1 LNHNV, CDR2 YYDKDF (reference sequence). This CDR3 contains 15 residues. The ends were cut back, 0 bases at V and 10 bases at J, with 13 bases in the middle. CDR3 nucleotides: TGTGCCACCAGCAGAGACAGGGGCCGAGGCTCACCCCTCCACTTT. This codes for CATSRDRGRGSPLHF. The variable domain in full, completed from reference TRBV15 and TRBJ1-6, reads DAMVIQNPRYQVTQFGKPVTLSCSQTLNHNVMYWYQQKSSQAPKLLFHYYDKDFNNEADTPDNFQSRRPNTSFCFLDIRSPGLGDTAMYLCATSRDRGRGSPLHFGNGTRLTVT.